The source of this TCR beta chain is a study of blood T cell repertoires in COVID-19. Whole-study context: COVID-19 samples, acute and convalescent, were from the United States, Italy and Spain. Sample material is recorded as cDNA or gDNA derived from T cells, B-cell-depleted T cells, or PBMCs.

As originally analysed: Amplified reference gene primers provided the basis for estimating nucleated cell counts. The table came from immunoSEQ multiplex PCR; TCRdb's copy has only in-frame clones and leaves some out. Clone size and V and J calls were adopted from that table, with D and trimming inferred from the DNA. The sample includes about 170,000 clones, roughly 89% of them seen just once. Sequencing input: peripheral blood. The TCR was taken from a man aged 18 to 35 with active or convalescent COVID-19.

CDR3 protein: CASSPRGGNTIYF. The DNA of the CDR3 is TGTGCCAGCAGCCCCCGGGGTGGAAACACCATATATTTT. The V call is TRBV28, the J call TRBJ1-3; no clear D gene. In germline, CDR1 is MDHEN, CDR2 SYDVKM. There are 13 residues in the CDR3. Trimming cost V 6 bases and J 3 bases, with 9 bases left between them.